One and the same sample provided the 27 T cell receptor beta chains below, sequenced in a study of beta chain features in type 1 diabetes. Expressed TCRB transcripts were sequenced because the entire RNA isolate underwent reverse transcription. Data came from immunoSEQ multiplex PCR; TCRdb stores just in-frame clones and leaves some out. The sample has roughly 300,000 clones, 14% seen once; the top ten hold more than 6.5%. Sequenced input: central memory CD4+ T cells from blood. The receptors derive from a man between 25 and 39 years old in good health.

This chain uses TRBV19 with TRBJ1-2; no firm D call. This CDR3 has 14 residues. The germline CDR1 and CDR2 sequences are LNHDA and SQIVND (reference sequence). V was trimmed by 3 bases and J by 2 bases, leaving 10 bases between them. CDR3 loop: CASSIPGQNYGYTF. CDR3 DNA: TGTGCCAGTAGTATTCCTGGGCAGAACTATGGCTACACCTTC.

The chain combines TRBV6-4 with TRBJ2-7; TRBD1 matches at 9 bases. This CDR3 has 15 amino acids. From germline, CDR1 is MRHNA and CDR2 SNTAGT. Trimming cost V 0 bases and J 5 bases; bases outside gene matches: 5. CDR3 residues: CASSDSTGGKDEQYF. In DNA form, the CDR3 reads TGTGCCAGCAGTGACTCAACAGGGGGCAAAGACGAGCAGTACTTC.

The CDR3 loop is CASRVGQGVTEAFF. In nucleotides, the CDR3 is TGTGCCAGCAGAGTGGGACAGGGTGTTACTGAAGCTTTCTTT. The rearrangement uses TRBV2 and TRBJ1-1; 9 nucleotides agree with TRBD1. V lost 6 bases, J lost 5 bases, and 7 bases stayed unmatched. Looked up from germline, CDR1 is SNHLY and CDR2 is FYNNEI. This CDR3 has 14 residues.

A few counts support this clone. J is TRBJ2-2 and V is TRBV5-1; 7 bases fit TRBD2. With 4 bases clipped from V and 6 bases from J, the junction kept 12 bases outside the gene matches. Germline assignment: CDR1 SGHRS and CDR2 YFSETQ. This CDR3 spans 16 amino acids. Here the CDR3 reads CASSPSNIGLAGELFF. The CDR3, as DNA: TGCGCCAGCAGCCCGAGCAATATTGGACTAGCCGGGGAGCTGTTTTTT.

In its sample, this clone was seen a few times. The rearrangement joins TRBV7-3 to TRBJ1-1, with D possibly matching TRBD1 (5 bases). CDR1 is SGHTA, CDR2 FQGTGA, per germline. The germline V and J ends were trimmed by 5 bases and 7 bases, with 14 bases remaining between them. CDR3 length: 13 residues. The CDR3 nucleotides are TGTGCCAGCAGCCCGAGGGCGGGGGGTGAAGCTTTCTTT. Translation gives CASSPRAGGEAFF.

The chain carries TRBV7-8 and TRBJ1-2, with no clear D. Trimming took 7 bases from V and 4 from J, leaving 13 bases between them. CDR1 is SGHVS and CDR2 is FQNEAQ in the germline V gene. The CDR3 is 13 residues long. The DNA for the CDR3 is TGTGCCAGCACGCTCCGGGGAGGCTATGGCTACACCTTC. Amino acid sequence: CASTLRGGYGYTF.

This clone showed up many times. The chain carries TRBV10-3 and TRBJ2-1; a weak D match, TRBD2 (5 bases). This CDR3 is built from 13 residues. Trimming shortened V by 6 bases and J by 6 bases, and 12 bases separated the two germline ends. Germline assignment: CDR1 ENHRY and CDR2 SYGVKD. Here the CDR3 reads CAISPGNLNEQFF. CDR3 sequence (DNA): TGTGCCATCAGCCCGGGAAACCTCAATGAGCAGTTCTTC.

V usage is TRBV6-5 and J usage is TRBJ2-4, with a weak D call TRBD2 (6 bases). The CDR3 has 14 residues. V was cut by 6 bases and J by 8 bases, with 17 bases left in between. Germline V CDR1 and CDR2: MNHEY, SVGAGI. This CDR3 is CASSPSRDSHIQYF. The CDR3 DNA sequence: TGTGCCAGCAGCCCCTCCCGGGACTCCCACATTCAGTACTTC.

This clone has just a few counts. The chain combines TRBV7-7 with TRBJ2-5, with D maybe TRBD2 (6 bases). The CDR3 is made up of 12 amino acids. The V end lost 4 bases, the J end lost 5 bases, and 8 bases lay between the germline ends. Germline CDR1 reads SSHAT; CDR2 reads FNYEAQ (reference sequence). The CDR3, as DNA: TGTGCCAGCAGCTCTGCGGGGGAGACCCAGTACTTC. Translating it yields CASSSAGETQYF. Combining the CDR3 with reference TRBV7-7 and TRBJ2-5 gives the whole variable domain GAGVSQSPRYKVTKRGQDVTLRCDPISSHATLYWYQQALGQGPEFLTYFNYEAQPDKSGLPSDRFSAERPEGSISTLTIQRTEQRDSAMYRCASSSAGETQYFGPGTRLLVL.

This clone was detected only a few times. V usage is TRBV7-2 and J usage is TRBJ1-3; possibly TRBD1 for D (5 bases). Per germline, CDR1 SGHTA and CDR2 FQGNSA. The CDR3 is 15 amino acids. Trimming stripped 5 bases from V and 0 bases from J, with 11 bases between. The CDR3 loop reads CASSPMGGSGNTIYF. As DNA, the CDR3 is TGTGCCAGCAGCCCGATGGGGGGCTCTGGAAACACCATATATTTT.

This clone was counted only a few times. The chain combines TRBV5-1 with TRBJ2-1; TRBD2 matches 8 bases. The CDR3 is 16 amino acids. Trimming at V came to 1 base and at J to 5 bases, leaving 8 bases not matched to a gene. Germline lookup yields CDR1 SGHRS and CDR2 YFSETQ. Here the CDR3 DNA reads TGCGCCAGCAGCTTGCGACTAGCGAACACTCACAATGAGCAGTTCTTC. Translated, it gives CASSLRLANTHNEQFF.

J is TRBJ2-1 and V is TRBV6-5; 11 nucleotides align to TRBD2. This CDR3 region has 16 residues. The V segment lost 2 bases and the J segment 7 bases; nucleotides outside the gene matches: 7. The V gene's germline CDR1 is MNHEY and CDR2 SVGAGI. The CDR3 region has the DNA TGTGCCAGCAGTTACCTTAGCGGGAGGGCCCGGAATGAGCAGTTCTTC. It translates to CASSYLSGRARNEQFF.

In this sample, this clone turned up many times. The chain has TRBV10-3 and TRBJ2-3, with 8 bases that match TRBD2. Per the germline V gene, CDR1 is ENHRY and CDR2 is SYGVKD. The CDR3 runs to 13 residues. V lost 10 bases, J lost 2 bases, and 5 bases stayed unmatched. The chain's CDR3 is CATRGGITDTQYF. CDR3 coding DNA: TGTGCCACCCGGGGGGGGATCACAGATACGCAGTATTTT.

This clone has more than one count but fewer than ten. The chain carries TRBV19 and TRBJ1-5; D is possibly TRBD1 (6 bases). This CDR3 comprises 15 residues. CDR1 and CDR2 from the germline V gene are LNHDA and SQIVND (reference sequence). Trimming shortened V by 7 bases and J by 2 bases, and 15 bases separated the two germline ends. The DNA for the CDR3 is TGTGCCAGTACCCAGGGGAGGATAGGCAATCAGCCCCAGCATTTT. Its translation: CASTQGRIGNQPQHF.

This chain uses TRBV5-1 with TRBJ2-3; D might be TRBD2 (6 bases). The CDR3 has 14 residues. Germline assignment: CDR1 SGHRS and CDR2 YFSETQ. Trimming pared 4 bases from V and 3 bases from J, leaving 12 bases between. Written as DNA, the CDR3 is TGCGCCAGCAGCCTGGGGGGAGTGACAGATACGCAGTATTTT. Amino acids: CASSLGGVTDTQYF.

This clone was picked up a small number of times. The CDR3 DNA is TGCGCCAGCAGCCAAGACGTACCGGGACAGGGGAGAAAACTGTTTTTT. Translated: CASSQDVPGQGRKLFF. The chain has TRBV4-1 and TRBJ1-4, with 10 bases fitting TRBD1. V shed 0 bases and J 10 bases; nucleotides not matched to a gene: 8. Germline CDR1 MGHRA, CDR2 YSYEKL. There are 16 residues in the CDR3.

This chain uses TRBV5-6 with TRBJ2-1; the D is unclear. Germline V gene sequence: CDR1 SGHDT, CDR2 YYEEEE. The CDR3 covers 15 residues. V gave up 1 base and J gave up 4 bases, with 12 bases separating them. CDR3 sequence reads: CASSLLRLQYNEQFF. DNA for the CDR3: TGTGCCAGCAGCTTGCTCAGGCTGCAATACAATGAGCAGTTCTTC.

In this sample, this clone turned up many times. Other nucleotide sequences in the sample specify the same CDR3. The CDR3 protein is CASSSGTGRNEKLFF. In DNA form, the CDR3 reads TGTGCCAGCAGCTCGGGGACAGGGAGGAATGAAAAACTGTTTTTT. The J gene is TRBJ1-4, the V gene TRBV11-2, with 9 nucleotides matching TRBD1. This CDR3 spans 15 amino acids. CDR1 SGHAT and CDR2 FQNNGV come from the germline V gene. The V and J ends lost 4 bases and 5 bases, in that order; junction bases with no gene match: 5. Looking up the rest from reference TRBV11-2 and TRBJ1-4 gives the full variable domain: EAGVAQSPRYKIIEKRQSVAFWCNPISGHATLYWYQQILGQGPKLLIQFQNNGVVDDSQLPKDRFSAERLKGVDSTLKIQPAKLEDSAVYLCASSSGTGRNEKLFFGSGTQLSVL.

This clone was counted ten times or more. The rearrangement uses TRBV27 and TRBJ1-5; D call uncertain. This CDR3 has 15 residues. Between the trimmed V and J ends, which lost 3 bases and 4 bases, there was a span of 13 bases. In germline, CDR1 is MNHEY, CDR2 SMNVEV (reference sequence). DNA for the CDR3: TGTGCCAGCAGTTTGGTGGGGATGCGGAATCAGCCCCAGCATTTT. This codes for CASSLVGMRNQPQHF.

The chain employs TRBV6-1 and TRBJ2-5; 9 bases match TRBD1. The CDR3 runs to 14 residues. Per germline, CDR1 MNHNS and CDR2 SASEGT. The junction had 6 bases not matched to a gene; V was cut back by 7 bases and J by 3 bases. For the CDR3, the DNA is TGTGCCAGCACCCAGGGACAGGGAAAAGAGACCCAGTACTTC. This codes for CASTQGQGKETQYF.

The chain is built from TRBV15 and TRBJ2-2; 8 bases match TRBD1. The CDR3 extends over 16 amino acids. J lost 2 bases, V lost 3 bases, and 5 bases had no gene match. The germline CDR1 and CDR2 sequences are LNHNV and YYDKDF (reference sequence). The CDR3 is CATSRAGTGNTGELFF. Here the CDR3 DNA reads TGTGCCACCAGCAGGGCCGGGACAGGAAACACCGGGGAGCTGTTTTTT.

The chain carries TRBV5-4 and TRBJ2-1, with 7 bases lining up with TRBD2. The junction had 11 bases not matched to a gene; V was cut back by 4 bases and J by 7 bases. The germline V gene has CDR1 SGHNT and CDR2 YYREEE (reference sequence). The CDR3 has 15 amino acids. The CDR3 here is CASSRIAGGWNEQFF. The CDR3 coding sequence is TGTGCCAGCAGCCGGATAGCGGGTGGGTGGAATGAGCAGTTCTTC.

To note about this clone: This specimen includes other DNA sequences encoding the same CDR3. The chain uses TRBV15 and TRBJ2-5; D is unclear. The V and J ends lost 0 bases and 1 base respectively, with 3 bases between them. Germline V gene lookup returns CDR1 LNHNV and CDR2 YYDKDF (reference sequence). This CDR3 comprises 13 residues. CDR3 protein: CATSRDPQETQYF. CDR3 bases: TGTGCCACCAGCAGAGATCCCCAAGAGACCCAGTACTTC.

The chain uses TRBV2 and TRBJ2-5, with no clear D. CDR1 and CDR2 (germline): SNHLY, FYNNEI. The CDR3 consists of 13 residues. Trimming took off 6 bases at V and 4 bases at J, with 12 bases between the two ends. In DNA, the CDR3 is TGTGCCAGCAGCTTTCTCGGCGGAGAGACCCAGTACTTC. Protein: CASSFLGGETQYF.

This clone came up a few times. The chain is built from TRBV10-3 and TRBJ2-7; D might be TRBD2 (6 bases). The germline V gene encodes CDR1 ENHRY and CDR2 SYGVKD. With 8 bases removed from V and 2 bases from J, the gap between germline ends came to 13 bases. This CDR3 region has 13 residues. In DNA form, the CDR3 reads TGTGCCATCGCTACGGCGGGGCCCTACGAGCAGTACTTC. Translating it yields CAIATAGPYEQYF.

This clone was observed a handful of times. CDR3 sequence: CASSLGGAADTQYF. DNA for the CDR3: TGCGCCAGCAGCTTAGGGGGGGCCGCAGATACGCAGTATTTT. The gene calls are TRBV5-1 and TRBJ2-3; tentative D call: TRBD2 (7 bases). This CDR3 has 14 residues. Germline values: CDR1 SGHRS, CDR2 YFSETQ. V was trimmed by 2 bases and J by 4 bases, leaving 11 bases between them.

This CDR3 reads CASSQPGTSGFNEQFF. DNA of the CDR3: TGTGCCAGCAGTCAACCCGGGACTAGCGGGTTCAATGAGCAGTTCTTC. The V gene is TRBV28, the J gene TRBJ2-1, with 12 bases matching TRBD2. CDR3 length: 16 residues. Germline V gene sequence: CDR1 MDHEN, CDR2 SYDVKM. V trimming: 5 bases; J trimming: 6 bases; junction bases outside the gene matches: 8. Full variable domain (outside the CDR3, taken from reference TRBV28 and TRBJ2-1): DVKVTQSSRYLVKRTGEKVFLECVQDMDHENMFWYRQDPGLGLRLIYFSYDVKMKEKGDIPEGYSVSREKKERFSLILESASTNQTSMYLCASSQPGTSGFNEQFFGPGTRLTVL.